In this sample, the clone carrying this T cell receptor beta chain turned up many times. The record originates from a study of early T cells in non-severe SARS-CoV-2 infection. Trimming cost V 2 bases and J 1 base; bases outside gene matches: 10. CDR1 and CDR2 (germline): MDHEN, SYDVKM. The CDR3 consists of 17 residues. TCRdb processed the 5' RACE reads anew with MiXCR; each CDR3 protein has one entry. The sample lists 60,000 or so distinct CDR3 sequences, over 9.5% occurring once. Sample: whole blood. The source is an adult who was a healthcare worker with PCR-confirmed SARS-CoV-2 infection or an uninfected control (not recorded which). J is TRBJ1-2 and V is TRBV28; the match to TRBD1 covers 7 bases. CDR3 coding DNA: TGTGCCAGCAGTTTAAGTCTGGACAGGAGAGATAACTATGGCTACACCTTC. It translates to CASSLSLDRRDNYGYTF.